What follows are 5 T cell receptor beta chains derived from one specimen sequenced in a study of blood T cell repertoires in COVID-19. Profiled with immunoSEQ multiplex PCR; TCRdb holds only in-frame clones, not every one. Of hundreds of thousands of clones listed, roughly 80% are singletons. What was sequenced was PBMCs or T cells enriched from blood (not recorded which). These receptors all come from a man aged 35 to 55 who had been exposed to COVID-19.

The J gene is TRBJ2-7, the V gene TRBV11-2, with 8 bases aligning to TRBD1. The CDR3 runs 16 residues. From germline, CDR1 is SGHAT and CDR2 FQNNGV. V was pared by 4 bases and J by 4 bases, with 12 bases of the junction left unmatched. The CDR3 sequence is CASSSPGGQGAYEQYF. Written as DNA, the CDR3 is TGTGCCAGCAGCTCTCCAGGAGGGCAGGGGGCTTACGAGCAGTACTTC.

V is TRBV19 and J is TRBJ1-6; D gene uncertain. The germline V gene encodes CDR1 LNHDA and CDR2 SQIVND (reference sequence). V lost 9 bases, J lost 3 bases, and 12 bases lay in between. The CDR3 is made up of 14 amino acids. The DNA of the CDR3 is TGTGCCAGCCAACGGGGAAACTATAATTCACCCCTCCACTTT. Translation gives CASQRGNYNSPLHF.

Here the CDR3 reads CASSHHRGLESGELFF. The CDR3 coding sequence is TGTGCCAGCAGCCACCACAGGGGTTTAGAGTCCGGGGAGCTGTTTTTT. The chain has TRBV14 and TRBJ2-2; 7 nucleotides line up with TRBD1. Germline CDR1 SGHDN, CDR2 FVKESK. The CDR3 totals 16 residues. V lost 3 bases and J lost 6; bases outside the gene matches: 10.

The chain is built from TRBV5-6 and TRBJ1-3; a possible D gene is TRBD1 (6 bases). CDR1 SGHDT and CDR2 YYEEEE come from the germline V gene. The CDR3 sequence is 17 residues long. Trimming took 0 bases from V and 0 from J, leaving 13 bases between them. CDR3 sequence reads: CASSLVGADLSGNTIYF. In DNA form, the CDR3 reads TGTGCCAGCAGCTTGGTGGGGGCTGACCTCTCTGGAAACACCATATATTTT. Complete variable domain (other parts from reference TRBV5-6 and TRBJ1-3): DAGVTQSPTHLIKTRGQQVTLRCSPKSGHDTVSWYQQALGQGPQFIFQYYEEEERQRGNFPDRFSGHQFPNYSSELNVNALLLGDSALYLCASSLVGADLSGNTIYFGEGSWLTVV.

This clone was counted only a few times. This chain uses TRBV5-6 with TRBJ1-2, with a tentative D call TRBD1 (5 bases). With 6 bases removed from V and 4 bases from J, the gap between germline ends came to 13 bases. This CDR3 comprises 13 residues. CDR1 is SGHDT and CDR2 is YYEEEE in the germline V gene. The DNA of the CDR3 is TGTGCCAGCATGGGGCAGGTTATCTATGGCTACACCTTC. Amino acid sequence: CASMGQVIYGYTF.